This T cell receptor (beta chain) came from a study of CD8 T cells in Susac syndrome (dated by TCRdb to the late 2010s). As for the study more broadly: Of the Susac syndrome patients who were sequenced, roughly 8 were in clinical remission while 5 or 6 had clinically active disease. At blood withdrawal, Susac syndrome patients were therapy-naive, treated with corticosteroids (with IVIg additionally given to some), or treated with IVIg alone. Repertoire sequencing was used to test whether CD8+ T cell activation and differentiation in Susac syndrome was antigen driven. Points the paper makes about the study in general: In patients with Susac syndrome, the CD4+ T cell repertoire showed no detectable clonal expansion. The TCR sequencing and HLA analysis was acknowledged to have included a relatively small number of individuals.

High-throughput TCR beta sequencing profiled peripheral blood CD8+ and CD4+ T cells from healthy donors, Susac syndrome patients and multiple sclerosis patients. The Susac syndrome patients fulfilled recently defined diagnostic criteria for either definite or probable disease. Bulk CD8+ and CD4+ T cells were purified magnetically by negative isolation, whereas CD8+ TEMRA cells were enriched by FACS. Blood was drawn into EDTA tubes, processed within 24 hours, and PBMCs were isolated by density gradient centrifugation. PBMCs intended for TCR sequencing were cryopreserved in liquid nitrogen and thawed later in a water bath at 37 degrees C. Purity of sorted or isolated CD4+, CD8+ and CD8+ TEMRA cells was at least 90%. From its cysteine to its phenylalanine, the CDR3 spans 16 amino acids. The entry retains the CDR3 DNA only, 48 bases that are in frame from base 1. As encoded in the germline V gene, CDR1 is SGHTA while CDR2 is FQGTGA. Germline trimming amounts to 4 bases on V and 0 bases on J, with 4 as the count of junction bases outside the gene matches.

Worth noting for this clonotype: Which antigen it targets is not known. Per-base qualities were not stored, and no clone one base away is much larger.

RNA was extracted with the RNeasy kit and roughly 0.5 to 1 ug was reverse transcribed using random hexamers. The immunoSEQ multiplex PCR assay, covering 54 Vbeta and 13 Jbeta segments, was used to amplify TCR beta CDR3 regions. To correct PCR amplification bias, a synthetic template baseline was used for both primer optimization and computational correction. The study's own analysis went as follows. Reads were assigned to V, D and J genes according to IMGT and analyzed in immunoSEQ Analyzer, with only productive sequences retained. Clonality was computed as one minus Shannon entropy normalized by log2 of the number of productive unique sequences. Public and private clones were assessed among the 100 most prevalent clones of each patient and control. Susac-specific clones were defined as absent from healthy and MS cohorts, around 970 published viral clones and other ImmuneACCESS disease sequences. TCRdb reprocessing: public reads trimmed at Q25 with fastp, clones called with MiXCR, in-frame beta chains kept. Rows with one shared CDR3 protein collapse into an entry with the most common genes and DNA. These V and J calls originate from TCRdb's pipeline instead of the authors' own analysis. Present in this sample are 70,000 to 75,000 distinct CDR3 sequences, around 93% of which were seen just once. Roughly 0.16% of the sample belongs to the ten largest clones.

The chain employs TRBV7-3 and TRBJ2-3, with 10 junctional bases fitting TRBD1. The sample comprised CD4+ T cells from PBMCs. The TCR comes from a human donor with Susac syndrome. The CDR3 reads CASSSRQGASTDTQYF. The DNA reads as follows: TGTGCCAGCAGCTCCCGACAGGGGGCGAGCACAGATACGCAGTATTTT.